The source of this T cell receptor beta chain is a study of cytomegalovirus exposure and HLA in healthy donors. Across the whole study: Out of a few hundred genotyped donors, around 80% belonged to the Caucasian-associated ancestry cluster. Notes on the study in general: Several of the most significant clusters were apparently associated with common viral pathogens in a later analysis.

13 Jbeta primers and 60 Vbeta primers were used for the PCR. This table comes from immunoSEQ multiplex PCR, and its TCRdb copy is limited to in-frame clones, with some not included. This table has about 130,000 clones, 80% appearing once. Comments on this clone: Antigen specificity is unknown.

Per the germline V gene, CDR1 is LNHDA and CDR2 is SQIVND (reference sequence). The CDR3 sequence is 13 residues long. Trimming removed 0 bases at V and 7 bases at J, with 9 bases between. The chain carries TRBV19 and TRBJ2-5, with D perhaps TRBD2 (6 bases). The source is a man in his thirties or forties in good health and CMV-seronegative. The sample was PBMCs. CDR3 residues: CASSIDPGVTQYF. Written as DNA, the CDR3 is TGTGCCAGTAGTATAGATCCGGGGGTGACCCAGTACTTC.